What follows are 23 T cell receptor beta chains derived from one specimen sequenced in a study of blood T cells in healthy people across ages. PCR was performed a second time for about 7 to 11 cycles using a sample-barcoded 5' primer and a J-beta primer mix. TCRdb used MiXCR to reprocess the 5' RACE reads, holding one entry per CDR3 protein. The sample lists around 900,000 distinct CDR3 sequences, just over 50% seen once, with about 21% in the top ten. Material for sequencing was blood. These receptor sequences come from a woman aged 55-69 years in good health.

This clonotype was counted a few times. The chain links TRBV7-9 to TRBJ2-5; 8 bases map to TRBD2. Germline CDR1 and CDR2: SEHNR and FQNEAQ (reference sequence). CDR3 length equals 14 residues. The V and J ends lost 5 bases and 4 bases, in that order; junction bases with no gene match: 6. In DNA, the CDR3 is TGTGCCAGCAGCAAAACTACTAGCGGAGAGACCCAGTACTTC. Protein sequence: CASSKTTSGETQYF.

V usage is TRBV7-2 and J usage is TRBJ1-4; TRBD1 matches 7 bases. This CDR3 has 15 residues. J gave up 5 bases and V 5 bases, and 8 bases lay outside the gene matches. Per the germline V gene, CDR1 is SGHTA and CDR2 is FQGNSA. CDR3 bases: TGTGCCAGCAGCATATTGACAGGGCGAAATGAAAAACTGTTTTTT. Protein sequence: CASSILTGRNEKLFF.

This clonotype was seen a few times. The rearrangement uses TRBV3-1 and TRBJ2-5; either TRBD1 or TRBD2 may supply D (5 bases each). Germline assignment: CDR1 LGHDT and CDR2 YNNKEL (reference sequence). The V end was cut by 1 base, the J end by 7 bases, with 19 bases between. This CDR3 spans 16 amino acids. The CDR3 region is CASSQGRSGPTGTQYF. As DNA, the CDR3 is TGTGCCAGCAGCCAAGGGCGGTCGGGACCAACCGGGACCCAGTACTTC.

The J gene is TRBJ2-3, the V gene TRBV7-2, with 11 positions matching TRBD2. Germline V lookup: CDR1 SGHTA, CDR2 FQGNSA. This CDR3 is built from 16 residues. Trimming cost V 5 bases and J 6 bases; bases outside gene matches: 10. The CDR3 bases are TGTGCCAGCAGCCCACGGCTAGCGGGAGGCGCTGATACGCAGTATTTT. Translated, it gives CASSPRLAGGADTQYF.

CDR3 in amino acids: CATYRTGSHITDTQYF. The CDR3 DNA sequence: TGTGCCACCTATAGAACGGGAAGTCACATCACAGATACGCAGTATTTT. The chain is built from TRBV6-9 and TRBJ2-3; possible D gene TRBD2, 5 bases. The ends were cut back, 10 bases at V and 2 bases at J, with 22 bases in the middle. The CDR3 consists of 16 residues. From germline, CDR1 is MNHGY and CDR2 SVAAGI.

This chain links TRBV12-3 or TRBV12-4 with TRBJ2-1; weak D call: TRBD2 (5 bases). CDR3 length equals 13 residues. Trimming removed 3 bases from V and 9 bases from J, with 12 bases in between. The CDR3 reads CASSFTPTIEQFF. The CDR3 nucleotides read TGTGCCAGCAGTTTTACTCCGACTATTGAGCAGTTCTTC.

The V call is TRBV18, the J call TRBJ2-7, with D possibly being TRBD1 or TRBD2 (5 bases each). The CDR3 totals 16 residues. Trimming pared 1 base from V and 3 bases from J, leaving 16 bases between. Germline CDR1 is KGHSH and CDR2 is LQKENI. The chain's CDR3 is CASSPLTGASIYEQYF. The CDR3 coding sequence is TGTGCCAGCTCACCACTGACCGGGGCGTCCATCTACGAGCAGTACTTC. Full variable domain (remainder filled in from reference TRBV18 and TRBJ2-7): NAGVMQNPRHLVRRRGQEARLRCSPMKGHSHVYWYRQLPEEGLKFMVYLQKENIIDESGMPKERFSAEFPKEGPSILRIQQVVRGDSAAYFCASSPLTGASIYEQYFGPGTRLTVT.

This clonotype was observed a handful of times. The genes are TRBV12-3 or TRBV12-4 and TRBJ2-6; D is unresolved. The CDR3 covers 16 residues. V was pared by 5 bases and J by 2 bases, with 13 bases between. CDR3 region: CASSTLRGTGANVLTF. In nucleotides, the CDR3 is TGTGCCAGCAGTACCCTTCGAGGAACTGGGGCCAACGTCCTGACTTTC.

Concerning this clonotype itself: The junction departs from the called germline gene at one end, perhaps through a read error. The chain recombines TRBV18 with TRBJ2-7; tentatively, D is TRBD2 (6 bases). CDR1 is KGHSH, CDR2 LQKENI, per germline. The CDR3 consists of 14 residues. CDR3: CACSPNSRGYEQYF. CDR3 coding DNA: TGTGCCTGCTCACCCAATAGCCGGGGGTACGAGCAGTACTTC.

This clonotype was counted a few times. The chain recombines TRBV10-3 with TRBJ2-3, with 10 bases identical to TRBD2. Germline loops: CDR1 ENHRY, CDR2 SYGVKD. The ends lost 6 bases at V and 2 bases at J; junction bases unmatched: 5. The CDR3 sequence is 15 residues long. The CDR3 sequence is CAIRRTSGPTDTQYF. Here the CDR3 DNA reads TGTGCCATCAGACGGACTAGCGGACCCACAGATACGCAGTATTTT.

This clonotype was recorded at least ten times. This chain joins TRBV29-1 and TRBJ2-5; TRBD2 agrees at 12 bases. Trimming at V came to 7 bases and at J to 5 bases, leaving 5 bases not matched to a gene. The CDR3 extends over 13 amino acids. The germline V gene has CDR1 SQVTM and CDR2 ANQGSEA. The CDR3 DNA reads TGCAGCGCCCCGACTAGCGGGAGTGAGACCCAGTACTTC. This gives the protein CSAPTSGSETQYF.

The chain combines TRBV15 with TRBJ1-1, with 10 nucleotides matching TRBD1. This CDR3 region has 16 residues. The V gene end was trimmed by 3 bases and the J gene end by 5 bases; junction bases not matched to a gene: 9. Germline V gene data show CDR1 as LNHNV and CDR2 as YYDKDF (reference sequence). CDR3 region: CATSRDPGQGFTEAFF. The CDR3 DNA sequence: TGTGCCACCAGCAGGGACCCGGGACAGGGGTTTACTGAAGCTTTCTTT.

This clonotype has just a few counts. In DNA, the CDR3 is TGTGCCAGCTCAGCCGGGAACAAAGAGACCCAGTACTTC. Translated, it gives CASSAGNKETQYF. The rearrangement joins TRBV18 to TRBJ2-5, with a tentative D call TRBD2 (5 bases). In germline, CDR1 is KGHSH, CDR2 LQKENI. The CDR3 covers 13 residues. V shed 5 bases and J shed 3 bases, with 10 bases lying between them.

The chain is built from TRBV20-1 and TRBJ2-7, with no clear D. CDR1 and CDR2 (germline): DFQATT, SNEGSKA (reference sequence). With 6 bases removed from V and 4 bases from J, the gap between germline ends came to 19 bases. CDR3 length equals 14 residues. The CDR3 region is CSARQTESPYEQYF. The CDR3 nucleotides read TGCAGTGCCAGGCAAACCGAATCTCCTTACGAGCAGTACTTC.

This clonotype was found a few times. The CDR3 sequence: CASSLTASSYNEQFF. The CDR3 DNA follows: TGTGCCAGCAGCTTGACCGCTAGCTCCTACAATGAGCAGTTCTTC. The chain has TRBV7-9 and TRBJ2-1, with unresolved D. The V gene's germline CDR1 is SEHNR and CDR2 FQNEAQ (reference sequence). CDR3 size: 15 residues. V dropped 3 bases and J dropped 0 bases, with 9 bases sitting between them.

The V and J genes are TRBV25-1 and TRBJ1-2; the D gene is possibly TRBD1 (5 bases). This CDR3 spans 15 amino acids. Per the germline V gene, CDR1 is MGHDK and CDR2 is SYGVNS. V dropped 1 base and J dropped 4 bases, with 13 bases sitting between them. The CDR3 here is CASSELEGNFYGYTF. CDR3 sequence (DNA): TGTGCCAGCAGTGAATTGGAGGGGAATTTCTATGGCTACACCTTC.

About this clonotype: At one of its ends the junction is not consistent with the germline gene, which may arise from a read error. The chain combines TRBV4-1 with TRBJ2-7, with TRBD1 matching 8 bases. The germline V gene encodes CDR1 MGHRA and CDR2 YSYEKL. This CDR3 is built from 14 residues. In nucleotides, the CDR3 is TGCGCCGGCAGCTACCGACAGGGGCTCTACGAGCAGTACTTC. Protein sequence: CAGSYRQGLYEQYF.

CDR3 bases: TGTGCCAGCAGACCTCAGGGACAGGGATTCCGATATGGCTACACCTTC. Encoded protein: CASRPQGQGFRYGYTF. V and J are TRBV7-2 and TRBJ1-2, with 9 bases lining up with TRBD1. The germline V gene has CDR1 SGHTA and CDR2 FQGNSA. The CDR3 loop spans 16 amino acids. V shed 6 bases and J 5 bases; nucleotides not matched to a gene: 13.

The chain uses TRBV21-1 and TRBJ2-5; the D call in the table, TRBD1, was not verified against the DNA. The DNA matches TRBJ2-7 better at its end, which makes the J call doubtful. TRBV21-1 is listed as a pseudogene. The length of the CDR3 is 15 residues. CDR3 sequence (DNA): TGTGCCAGCAGCGCCGGACAGGGAAAAGCCTACGAGCAGTACTTC. Amino acid sequence: CASSAGQGKAYEQYF.

This chain joins TRBV20-1 and TRBJ2-1; 8 positions match TRBD1. This CDR3 spans 14 amino acids. CDR1 DFQATT and CDR2 SNEGSKA come from the germline V gene (reference sequence). The ends lost 7 bases at V and 6 bases at J; junction bases unmatched: 11. The CDR3 bases are TGCAGTGTCGCCCAGGGGGCATTTGTCAATGAGCAGTTCTTC. Protein: CSVAQGAFVNEQFF.

The chain links TRBV20-1 to TRBJ2-1, with TRBD1 matching 7 bases. The germline V gene has CDR1 DFQATT and CDR2 SNEGSKA (reference sequence). Unmatched junction bases numbered 14, after V lost 6 bases and J lost 0 bases. The CDR3 covers 17 residues. The chain's CDR3 is CSALDSYRGASYNEQFF. CDR3 in DNA: TGCAGTGCCTTAGACTCCTACAGGGGAGCCTCCTACAATGAGCAGTTCTTC.

This chain uses TRBV12-3 or TRBV12-4 with TRBJ2-1; 11 bases are shared with TRBD2. The CDR3 is 19 amino acids. The V segment lost 4 bases and the J segment 7 bases; nucleotides outside the gene matches: 18. The CDR3 sequence is CASSYTPVVAGGPRNEQFF. Here the CDR3 DNA reads TGTGCCAGCAGTTACACCCCTGTTGTAGCGGGAGGGCCTCGGAATGAGCAGTTCTTC.

The V call is TRBV7-2, the J call TRBJ2-1; 10 bases agree with TRBD2. The CDR3 is 17 amino acids. V gave up 2 bases and J gave up 9 bases; unmatched junction bases: 13. The germline V gene encodes CDR1 SGHTA and CDR2 FQGNSA. CDR3 loop: CASSLSPSGRARGEQFF. The CDR3, as DNA: TGTGCCAGCAGCTTAAGTCCCAGCGGGAGGGCCCGGGGTGAGCAGTTCTTC.